This T cell receptor beta chain comes out of a study of vaccination and CD4 T cells after COVID-19. CDR1 MDHEN and CDR2 SYDVKM come from the germline V gene. The CDR3 has 18 amino acids. V was pared by 7 bases and J by 6 bases, with 20 bases of the junction left unmatched. Remarks on this clonotype: Its antigen is currently unknown.

Sequencing of DNA taken from cultured CD4+ T cells relied on the Oncomine TCR Beta short-read assay. TCRdb reanalysed the PCR reads using MiXCR and keeps one entry per CDR3 protein. The data hold under 9,000 distinct CDR3 sequences, with about three quarters observed a single time. The treatment was: roughly 10-day PBMC culture with coronavirus spike peptide pools or control peptides (ViraFEST assay). Sequencing was done on a sample of CD4+ T cells from blood, cultured in vitro. The clonotype comes from a human donor who had recovered from COVID-19. This chain joins TRBV28 and TRBJ1-5; TRBD1 aligns across 8 bases. For the CDR3, the DNA is TGTGCCAGCAACTTCCCCAGGGACAGGCCGGTAGTAGGTCAGCCCCAGCATTTT. Its protein is CASNFPRDRPVVGQPQHF. The full variable domain, with the rest looked up from reference TRBV28 and TRBJ1-5, is DVKVTQSSRYLVKRTGEKVFLECVQDMDHENMFWYRQDPGLGLRLIYFSYDVKMKEKGDIPEGYSVSREKKERFSLILESASTNQTSMYLCASNFPRDRPVVGQPQHFGDGTRLSIL.